This passage covers 2 T cell receptor beta chains from one sample sequenced in a study of blood T cell repertoires in COVID-19. Generated by immunoSEQ multiplex PCR, the TCRdb table keeps only in-frame clones and is missing some. The sample holds tens of thousands of clones; over 75% are singletons and the top ten take roughly a tenth. The material sequenced was peripheral blood. The receptors originated from an older man with active or convalescent COVID-19.

V and J are TRBV6-5 and TRBJ1-5; a possible D gene is TRBD1 (6 bases). The CDR3 runs to 15 residues. Per germline, CDR1 MNHEY and CDR2 SVGAGI. V was shortened by 0 bases and J by 2 bases, with 8 bases between the two germline ends. The CDR3 DNA reads as TGTGCCAGCAGTTACTCGGGGGGGCGCAATCAGCCCCAGCATTTT. Encoded protein: CASSYSGGRNQPQHF.

The rearrangement joins TRBV2 to TRBJ2-3, with D possibly matching TRBD2 (5 bases). This CDR3 contains 15 residues. Germline CDR1 SNHLY, CDR2 FYNNEI. V was clipped by 5 bases and J by 8 bases, with 20 bases between them. CDR3 loop: CASSQLAPGTGTQYF. The CDR3 DNA is TGTGCCAGCAGTCAGCTAGCCCCCGGCACTGGTACGCAGTATTTT. The whole variable domain, remainder taken from reference TRBV2 and TRBJ2-3, is EPEVTQTPSHQVTQMGQEVILRCVPISNHLYFYWYRQILGQKVEFLVSFYNNEISEKSEIFDDQFSVERPDGSNFTLKIRSTKLEDSAMYFCASSQLAPGTGTQYFGPGTRLTVL.